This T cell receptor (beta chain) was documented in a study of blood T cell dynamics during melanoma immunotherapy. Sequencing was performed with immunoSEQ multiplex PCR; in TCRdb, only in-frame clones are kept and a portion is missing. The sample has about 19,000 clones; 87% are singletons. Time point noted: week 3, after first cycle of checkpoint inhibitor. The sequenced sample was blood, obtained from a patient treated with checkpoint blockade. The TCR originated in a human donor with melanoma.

CDR3 in DNA: TGCAGCGTTGAAGGAACCCCGCGAGGAAATGAGCAGTTCTTC. This sequence encodes CSVEGTPRGNEQFF. V gene TRBV29-1 combines with J gene TRBJ2-1, with unresolved D. Germline loops: CDR1 SQVTM, CDR2 ANQGSEA. Trimming removed 1 base from V and 7 bases from J, with 14 bases in between. This CDR3 has 14 residues.